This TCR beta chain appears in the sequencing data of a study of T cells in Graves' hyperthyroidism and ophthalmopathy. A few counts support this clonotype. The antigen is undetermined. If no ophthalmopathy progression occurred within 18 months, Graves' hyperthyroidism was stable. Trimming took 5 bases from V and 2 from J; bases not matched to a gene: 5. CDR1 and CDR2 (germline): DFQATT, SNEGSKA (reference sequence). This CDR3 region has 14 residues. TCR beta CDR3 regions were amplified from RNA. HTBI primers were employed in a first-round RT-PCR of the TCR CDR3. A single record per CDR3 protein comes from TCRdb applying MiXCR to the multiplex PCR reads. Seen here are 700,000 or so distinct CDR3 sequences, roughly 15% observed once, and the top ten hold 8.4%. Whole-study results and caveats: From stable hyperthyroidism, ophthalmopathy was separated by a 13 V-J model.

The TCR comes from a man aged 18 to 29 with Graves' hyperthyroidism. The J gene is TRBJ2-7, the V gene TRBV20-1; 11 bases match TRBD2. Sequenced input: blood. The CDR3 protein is CSAEGTSGTYEQYF. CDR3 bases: TGCAGTGCTGAGGGGACTAGCGGTACCTACGAGCAGTACTTC.